This T cell receptor (beta chain) was profiled in a study of cytomegalovirus exposure and HLA in healthy donors. Points on this clone: Its target is unknown.

The repertoire was sequenced with immunoSEQ multiplex PCR; TCRdb's copy has only in-frame clones and lacks some. The repertoire holds fewer than 200,000 clones, about 85% seen once, with about 15% in the top ten. Trimming took off 0 bases at V and 3 bases at J, with 11 bases between the two ends. The CDR3 has 15 amino acids. Germline V gene data show CDR1 as MNHEY and CDR2 as SVGAGI. While the first cohort had 600 to 800 subjects, the donors belonged to the separate validation cohort of about 120 subjects. Points from the study as a whole: High specificity and sensitivity for cytomegalovirus status were reported for the classifier.

J is TRBJ1-1 and V is TRBV6-5; D may be TRBD1 (6 bases). Sequencing was performed on PBMCs. The clonotype comes from a man aged 18 to 29 in good health and CMV-seropositive. This CDR3 is CASSYSGNRDTEAFF. The CDR3 DNA reads as TGTGCCAGCAGTTACTCGGGAAACAGGGACACTGAAGCTTTCTTT.